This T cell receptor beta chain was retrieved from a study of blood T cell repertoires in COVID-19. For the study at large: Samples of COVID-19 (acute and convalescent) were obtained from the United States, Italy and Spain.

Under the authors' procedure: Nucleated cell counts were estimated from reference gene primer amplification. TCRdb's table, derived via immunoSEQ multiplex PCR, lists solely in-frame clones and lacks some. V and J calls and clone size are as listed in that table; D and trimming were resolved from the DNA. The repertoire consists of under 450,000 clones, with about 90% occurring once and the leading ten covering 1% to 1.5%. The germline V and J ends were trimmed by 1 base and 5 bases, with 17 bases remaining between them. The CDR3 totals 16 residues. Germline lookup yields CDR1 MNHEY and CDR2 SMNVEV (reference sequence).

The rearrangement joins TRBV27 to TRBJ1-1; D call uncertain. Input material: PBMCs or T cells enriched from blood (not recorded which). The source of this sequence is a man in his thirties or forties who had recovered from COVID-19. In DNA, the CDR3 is TGTGCCAGCAGTTTATACGGGGAAAGGGAACGGACTGAAGCTTTCTTT. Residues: CASSLYGERERTEAFF.